The sequence of this T cell receptor (beta chain) was determined in a study of blood T cell repertoires in COVID-19. The CDR3 extends over 13 amino acids. The V gene's germline CDR1 is MNHNY and CDR2 SVGAGI (reference sequence). The germline V and J ends were trimmed by 5 bases and 4 bases, with 11 bases remaining between them. In the original workflow: The assay estimated nucleated cells by amplifying reference gene primers. Some clones are missing from TCRdb's copy, which holds only in-frame ones; the method was immunoSEQ multiplex PCR. V and J calls and clone size are as listed in that table; D and trimming were resolved from the DNA. The table has 150,000 to 250,000 clones, 82% seen once.

The sample comprised peripheral blood. This chain connects TRBV6-6 to TRBJ1-2; possibly TRBD1 for D (5 bases). This receptor was identified in a human donor with acute or convalescent COVID-19. The donor label of this sample is uncertain. CDR3 loop: CASSPGGGYGYTF. The CDR3 DNA is TGTGCCAGCAGTCCCGGGGGGGGCTATGGCTACACCTTC.